These T cell receptor beta chains were read from a single sample in a study of T-cell reconstitution after alpha-beta-depleted transplantation in children. TCRdb reanalysed the PCR reads using MiXCR and keeps one entry per CDR3 protein. The table lists almost 500,000 distinct CDR3 sequences, about 11% of them singletons. The specimen was PBMCs, collected before TCRalphabeta/CD19-depleted stem cell transplant. The receptors were gathered from a child aged 2 to 15 with inherited bone marrow failure, due to receive a stem cell transplant. Both conserved end residues are part of each CDR3. D genes are given only for firm matches. Not all rows give a size; the values are once, few, many and, for expanded clones, a class.

D gene	V gene	J gene	clone size	CDR3 DNA	CDR3 protein
TRBD2	TRBV24-1	TRBJ2-3	many	TGTGCCACAGGACTAGCGGGAGTTGGGGGCACAGATACGCAGTATTTT	CATGLAGVGGTDTQYF
TRBD2	TRBV7-8	TRBJ2-1	many	TGTGCCAGCAGCTTTGGGACTAGGGGGTTGAATGAGCAGTTCTTC	CASSFGTRGLNEQFF
NA	TRBV5-1	TRBJ1-1	many	TGCGCCAGCAGCTCTAGGGAGAGGGCTGAAGCTTTCTTT	CASSSRERAEAFF
TRBD1	TRBV29-1	TRBJ2-4	many	TGCAGCGTTGACGGGACAGGAGGGAACATTCAGTACTTC	CSVDGTGGNIQYF
NA	TRBV6-2/TRBV6-3	TRBJ1-5	many	TGTGCCAGCAGTTACTCGAACGGCCAGGCGGGAAATCAGCCCCAGCATTTT	CASSYSNGQAGNQPQHF
NA	TRBV7-2	TRBJ2-1	NA	TGTGCCAGCAGCTTAGACCGAGGGGGCAATGAGCAGTTCTTC	CASSLDRGGNEQFF
NA	TRBV29-1	TRBJ2-7	many	TGCAGCGCAGTGGCTAACGAGCAGTACTTC	CSAVANEQYF
NA	TRBV29-1	TRBJ1-2	many	TGCAGCGTTGAAGAGGACAGAACAAACTATGGCTACACCTTC	CSVEEDRTNYGYTF
TRBD2	TRBV7-8	TRBJ2-7	many	TGTGCCAGCAGCCAGGGACTAGCGGGAGTCCCCTACGAGCAGTACTTC	CASSQGLAGVPYEQYF
NA	TRBV12-3/TRBV12-4	TRBJ1-3	many	TGTGCCAGCAGTTTAATTGGAAACACCATATATTTT	CASSLIGNTIYF
TRBD2	TRBV15	TRBJ2-5	many	TGTGCCACCAGCCTAGCGGGAGGGCCGGGAGAGACCCAGTACTTC	CATSLAGGPGETQYF
TRBD1	TRBV6-5	TRBJ2-7	many	TGTGCCAGCAGTTTAACCGGGACAGGGTCCTACGAGCAGTACTTC	CASSLTGTGSYEQYF
NA	TRBV20-1	TRBJ2-7	NA	TGCAGTGCCACGGGGGACTCCTACGAGCAGTACTTC	CSATGDSYEQYF
NA	TRBV3-1	TRBJ2-1	many	TGTGCCAGCAGCCTATTGACTACTCCCAAAGAGCAGTTCTTC	CASSLLTTPKEQFF
NA	TRBV7-2	TRBJ2-3	NA	TGTGCCAGCAGCGCCCAGGGGCTAGCGGCTAGCACAGATACGCAGTATTTT	CASSAQGLAASTDTQYF
NA	TRBV6-2/TRBV6-3	TRBJ1-5	many	TGTGCCAGCAGTTACTCGAGTTTCGGAAATCAGCCCCAGCATTTT	CASSYSSFGNQPQHF
NA	TRBV20-1	TRBJ2-2	few	TGCAGTGCTAGCCGGCTCCTCGTTCAAGGGACCGGGGAGCTGTTTTTT	CSASRLLVQGTGELFF
TRBD2	TRBV29-1	TRBJ2-1	few	TGCAGCGTTGTTCTAGCGGGGATATACAATGAGCAGTTCTTC	CSVVLAGIYNEQFF
TRBD2	TRBV19	TRBJ2-7	NA	TGTGCCAGTAGTCAAACTAGCGGGAGTACTAACGAGCAGTACTTC	CASSQTSGSTNEQYF
NA	TRBV20-1	TRBJ2-5	many	TGCAGTGCTAGAAAAACGACCCTCCAGGGGGAGACCCAGTACTTC	CSARKTTLQGETQYF
NA	TRBV10-3	TRBJ2-7	many	TGTGCCATCAGTGAGTCGAGTGGATCCTACGAGCAGTACTTC	CAISESSGSYEQYF
NA	TRBV28	TRBJ2-1	many	TGTGCCAGCACCTTCGGGGGAAGGTACAATGAGCAGTTCTTC	CASTFGGRYNEQFF
TRBD1	TRBV20-1	TRBJ2-4	few	TGCAGTGCCCCGACCGGGCAGGGGGCAGTTCAGTACTTC	CSAPTGQGAVQYF
NA	TRBV29-1	TRBJ1-1	many	TGCAGCTCTTTGGGGAACACTGAAGCTTTCTTT	CSSLGNTEAFF
TRBD2	TRBV5-1	TRBJ2-1	many	TGCGCCAGCAGCTTTCGGGAATGGCGGGAGAGCAATGAGCAGTTCTTC	CASSFREWRESNEQFF
TRBD2	TRBV11-1	TRBJ2-1	many	TGTGCCAGCAGCTTAGGGTCCTGGAGAGGGAGGGCCGGGGAGGACGAGCAGTTCTTC	CASSLGSWRGRAGEDEQFF
TRBD1	TRBV6-4	TRBJ2-2	many	TGTGCCAGCAGTGAACAGGGGGGCACCGGGGAGCTGTTTTTT	CASSEQGGTGELFF
TRBD2	TRBV24-1	TRBJ2-7	few	TGTGCCACCAGTGACCCCGGGACTAGCGGGAACGAGCAGTACTTC	CATSDPGTSGNEQYF
TRBD1	TRBV5-1	TRBJ2-1	NA	TGCGCCAGCAGCTTGGATGGACAGGGTAATGAGCAGTTCTTC	CASSLDGQGNEQFF
NA	TRBV20-1	TRBJ2-1	many	TGCAGTGCTGCCTCTGGGGGGCGGGGGCAGTTCTTC	CSAASGGRGQFF
TRBD1	TRBV5-1	TRBJ1-2	NA	TGCGCCAGCAGCTTCTCCGGGACAGGGGGCTTGGGTGACTATGGCTACACCTTC	CASSFSGTGGLGDYGYTF
NA	TRBV18	TRBJ2-2	NA	TGTGCCAGCTCACCACCTCCCACCGGGGAGCTGTTTTTT	CASSPPPTGELFF
TRBD2	TRBV5-1	TRBJ2-4	many	TGCGCCAGCAGCTGGGAAGCGGGAGGGCCGAACAAAAACATTCAGTACTTC	CASSWEAGGPNKNIQYF
NA	TRBV20-1	TRBJ1-2	many	TGCAGTGCCCTCCGGGACACCGATTTCTATGGCTACACCTTC	CSALRDTDFYGYTF
TRBD1	TRBV24-1	TRBJ2-2	many	TGTGCCACCAGTGATCTTCCGATACAGGGGGTCGACACCGGGGAGCTGTTTTTT	CATSDLPIQGVDTGELFF
TRBD2	TRBV11-2	TRBJ2-3	many	TGTGCCAGCAGCTTATTTGGGACTAGCGGGAGTTCAGATACGCAGTATTTT	CASSLFGTSGSSDTQYF
NA	TRBV5-4	TRBJ2-2	few	TGTGCCAGCAGCCTGGGACCAGGTACCGGGGAGCTGTTTTTT	CASSLGPGTGELFF
TRBD2	TRBV28	TRBJ2-7	few	TGTGCCAGCAGTTATAGCGGGCTCGGGGTATACGAGCAGTACTTC	CASSYSGLGVYEQYF
TRBD2	TRBV12-3/TRBV12-4	TRBJ2-1	NA	TGTGCCAGCAGTTTAGGTCCTAGCGGGAGGGGGAATGAGCAGTTCTTC	CASSLGPSGRGNEQFF
TRBD2	TRBV4-2	TRBJ2-1	many	TGTGCCAGCAGCCAAGTCCATCTCGGGAGGACCACCTACAATGAGCAGTTCTTC	CASSQVHLGRTTYNEQFF
NA	TRBV7-2	TRBJ1-3	many	TGTGCCAGCAGCTTATTGTGGGGGGCATCTGGAAACACCATATATTTT	CASSLLWGASGNTIYF
TRBD1	TRBV18	TRBJ2-7	few	TGTGCCAGCTCACCAGGGGACAGGGTCTCCTACGAGCAGTACTTC	CASSPGDRVSYEQYF
TRBD1	TRBV20-1	TRBJ1-2	many	TGCAGTGCTAGAGAGGATGGGACAGGGCATTTGGAAACCCATGGCTACACCTTC	CSAREDGTGHLETHGYTF
NA	TRBV24-1	TRBJ2-1	many	TGTGCCACCAGTGATTTGGGTGTGCGGGATCAAAGCTACAATGAGCAGTTCTTC	CATSDLGVRDQSYNEQFF
TRBD1	TRBV6-2/TRBV6-3	TRBJ2-1	NA	TGTGCCAGCAGAAGGACAGGGGGCAATGAGCAGTTCTTC	CASRRTGGNEQFF
NA	TRBV27	TRBJ2-1	NA	TGTGCCAGCAGCCCCCAACCCACTAGCTACAATGAGCAGTTCTTC	CASSPQPTSYNEQFF
NA	TRBV7-9	TRBJ2-7	many	TGTGCCAGCAGCCCCGAGAGCTCCTACGAGCAGTACTTC	CASSPESSYEQYF
TRBD2	TRBV5-1	TRBJ2-1	many	TGCGCCAGCAGCTCTATCGGGACTAGCGGGAGTGGGCTCTACAATGAGCAGTTCTTC	CASSSIGTSGSGLYNEQFF
NA	TRBV7-6	TRBJ2-5	many	TGTGCCAGCAGCCCCCTGCCCCCAGGGCCCGTATGGGAGACCCAGTACTTC	CASSPLPPGPVWETQYF